This TCR beta chain comes out of a study of spatial heterogeneity in lung cancer. Study results and caveats: In blood, ubiquitous expanded tumor TCRs appeared more at resection than follow-up.

This sample's time point: sample taken at primary tumor resection. The study sequenced unsorted whole RNA from tumor, nontumor lung or frozen PBMC. TCRdb used MiXCR to reprocess the 5' RACE reads, holding one entry per CDR3 protein. The sample lists about 38,000 distinct CDR3 sequences; 6.5% to 9% were seen once. As to this clonotype: Its antigen remains unknown.

V was clipped by 4 bases and J by 7 bases, with 11 bases between them. The CDR3 runs to 13 residues. CDR1 is SGHKS, CDR2 YYEKEE, per germline (reference sequence). V is TRBV5-5 and J is TRBJ2-2, with unresolved D. This receptor was identified in a male donor with early-stage non-small cell lung cancer. The starting material was PBMCs, obtained at surgery. CDR3 protein: CASSRMSSGELFF. The CDR3 DNA reads TGTGCCAGCAGCCGTATGTCTAGCGGGGAGCTGTTTTTT.